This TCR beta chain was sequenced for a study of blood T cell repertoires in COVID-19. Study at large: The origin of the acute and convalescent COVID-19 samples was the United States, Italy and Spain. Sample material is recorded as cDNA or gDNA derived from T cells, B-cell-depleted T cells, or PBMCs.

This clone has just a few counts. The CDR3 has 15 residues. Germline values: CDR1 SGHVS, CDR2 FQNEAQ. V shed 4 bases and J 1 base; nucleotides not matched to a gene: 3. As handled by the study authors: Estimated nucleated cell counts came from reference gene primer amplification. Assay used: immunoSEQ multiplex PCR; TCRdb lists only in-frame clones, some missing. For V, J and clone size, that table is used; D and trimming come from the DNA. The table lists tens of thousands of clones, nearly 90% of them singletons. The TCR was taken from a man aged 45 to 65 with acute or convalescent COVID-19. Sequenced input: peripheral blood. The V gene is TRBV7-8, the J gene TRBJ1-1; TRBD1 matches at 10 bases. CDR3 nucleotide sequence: TGTGCCAGCAGCTCAAGGACAGGGGGGAACACTGAAGCTTTCTTT. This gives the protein CASSSRTGGNTEAFF.